Reported below is one T cell receptor (beta chain). It lacks a known antigen. For both bulk and single-cell sequencing, libraries were prepared with the iRepertoire multiplex PCR system and TCR subtype-specific primers. Multiplex PCR with primers aimed at the V, D and J gene regions produced the bulk TCR beta libraries. Roughly 85-500 ng of RNA per sample served as input for bulk TCR library preparation. An Illumina MiSeq was used to sequence the bulk TCR beta amplicons. Regarding the original processing steps: Sample misassignments and low-quality sequencing reads were filtered out during quality control steps. The CDR3 was defined as the amino acids lying between the Y[YFLI]C motif of the V gene and the [FW]GXGT motif of the J segment. The IMGT database was followed for TRBV and TRBJ gene assignments and CDR3 clonotypes. TRBV expression in each sample was normalized to the mean of the same gene in PBMC from 44 healthy donors. Based on TCRdb reprocessing of the reads, there is one entry per CDR3 protein sequence, and DNA is missing. Here the V and J calls rest on TCRdb's processing, not on the authors' analysis. The table held for this sample gives tens of thousands of distinct CDR3 sequences. 7.5% of the sample is taken by the ten largest.

The sample comes from a study of T cells in severe cutaneous drug reactions (dated by TCRdb to about 2019). Background on the whole study: Between 2011 and 2018, patients were recruited from Taiwan, Thailand and a European registry network. Libraries were prepared using iRepertoire multiplex PCR, and a comparison was cited by the authors in which similar capture of abundant clonotypes was shown across iRepertoire and 5' RACE methods with or without UMI. The study paired bulk TCR sequencing with single-cell sequencing, quantitative PCR validation, functional assays and transgenic mouse experiments. Assignment of the culprit drug relied on both the Naranjo algorithm and the ALDEN drug causality algorithm. Patients in either the acute or the recovery stage provided biological samples, such as blister fluids/cells and PBMC. Only patients with a probable or definite SJS/TEN or DRESS diagnosis by RegiSCAR criteria were enrolled.

The donors whose samples were sequenced had carbamazepine-induced Stevens-Johnson syndrome or toxic epidermal necrolysis (CBZ-SJS/TEN). Peripheral blood repertoires came from CBZ-SJS/TEN patients of Han Chinese (about five) and European (roughly 6) origin. Patients with drug-induced severe cutaneous adverse reactions had T cell receptor repertoires profiled by next-generation sequencing to look for drug-specific clonotypes. RNA was isolated from either blister cells of skin lesions or peripheral blood mononuclear cells. What the work shows at the level of the full study, not this receptor alone: Although undetectable or scarce in tolerant-control and healthy-donor PBMC, a public TCRbeta CDR3 was found in all seven CBZ-SJS/TEN blister samples, at a mean of roughly 15%. According to the authors, further study is still needed to determine whether the public TCR generalizes to SJS/TEN caused by other drugs.

Sequencing was done on a sample of PBMCs. This receptor was identified in a human donor with toxic epidermal necrolysis, a severe cutaneous drug reaction.

CDR3 protein: CASSERWGDNQPQHF. In this chain, TRBV18 is recombined with TRBJ1-5; TCRdb's assignment of TRBD1 cannot be checked, as there is no DNA. The CDR3 runs 15 residues from the cysteine to the phenylalanine. No DNA accompanies this entry. Based on the germline V gene, the CDR1 and CDR2 sequences are KGHSH and LQKENI.